The 3 T cell receptor beta chains in this list originate from one sample, sequenced in a study of T cells after yellow fever vaccination (dated by TCRdb to between 2018 and 2021). The treatment or condition label of this sample denotes: live attenuated yellow fever vaccine strain. The library relied on 5' RACE. The instrument was an Illumina HiSeq 2500. In-frame beta chains were kept once TCRdb had trimmed the public reads at Q25 with fastp and called clones with MiXCR. Identical CDR3 protein sequences are pooled into one entry, listed with their most common genes and DNA. The sample has 500,000 to 650,000 distinct CDR3 sequences on record, 9% to 15% of them singletons. 15% of the sample lies in the top ten. The specimen comprised PBMCs, sampled on the day of the yellow fever booster vaccination. These receptors all stem from a man aged 25 to 40 who received the YFV17D yellow fever vaccine.

In this sample, this clonotype turned up a few times. The chain is built from TRBV7-2 and TRBJ2-1; D not certain. Looked up from germline, CDR1 is SGHTA and CDR2 is FQGNSA. The CDR3 sequence is 14 residues long. Trimming removed 5 bases from V and 2 bases from J, with 10 bases in between. CDR3 sequence: CASSPLHAYNEQFF. Here the CDR3 DNA reads TGTGCCAGCAGCCCCCTGCATGCCTACAATGAGCAGTTCTTC.

This clonotype was counted once. The chain carries TRBV6-2 or TRBV6-3 and TRBJ2-1, with 14 bases aligning to TRBD2. CDR1 is MNHEY, CDR2 SVGEGT, per germline. The CDR3 length is 16 residues. With 6 bases clipped from V and 7 bases from J, the junction kept 8 bases outside the gene matches. CDR3 region: CASSARLAGGPNEQFF. The CDR3 coding sequence is TGTGCCAGCAGCGCAAGACTAGCGGGAGGGCCTAATGAGCAGTTCTTC.

The chain employs TRBV6-1 and TRBJ2-3; D possibly corresponds to TRBD1 (5 bases). Germline CDR1 and CDR2: MNHNS and SASEGT. The CDR3 covers 14 residues. The V end was cut by 6 bases, the J end by 2 bases, with 12 bases between. The CDR3, as DNA: TGTGCCAGCAGAGAAACAGGAAACACAGATACGCAGTATTTT. Amino acid sequence: CASRETGNTDTQYF.